This T cell receptor (beta chain) was recorded in a study of control samples from healthy donors and cancer patients (TCRdb year 2020). The cysteine opens and the phenylalanine closes a CDR3 of 14 amino acids. Of the read, only the CDR3 DNA is kept; its 42 bases are in frame from base 1. V is shortened by 2 bases, J by 6 bases, and the region joining them spans 10 bases. Based on the germline V gene, the CDR1 and CDR2 sequences are KGHSH and LQKENI. Remarks on this clone: It has no known antigen specificity. No base-level quality is on record; no much larger clone is a single base apart.

The library came from the immunoSEQ multiplex PCR assay. TCRdb's version of the immuneACCESS table is confined to in-frame rearrangements and falls short of the full clone set. An unresolved V gene accounts for under half of the shortfall where checked; the remainder is of unknown origin. Within this sample are roughly 63,000 clones, with 80% to 95% of them counted one time only. 1.5% to 2% of the sample comes from the top ten. The V gene is TRBV18 and the J gene is TRBJ2-2; tentative D gene TRBD1, with 5 bases matching. The sequenced sample was PBMCs. This sequence originates from a man aged 35-49 years with colorectal cancer. The DNA is TGTGCCAGCTCACCAAGGACAACGTCCGGGGAGCTGTTTTTT. The encoded protein is CASSPRTTSGELFF.